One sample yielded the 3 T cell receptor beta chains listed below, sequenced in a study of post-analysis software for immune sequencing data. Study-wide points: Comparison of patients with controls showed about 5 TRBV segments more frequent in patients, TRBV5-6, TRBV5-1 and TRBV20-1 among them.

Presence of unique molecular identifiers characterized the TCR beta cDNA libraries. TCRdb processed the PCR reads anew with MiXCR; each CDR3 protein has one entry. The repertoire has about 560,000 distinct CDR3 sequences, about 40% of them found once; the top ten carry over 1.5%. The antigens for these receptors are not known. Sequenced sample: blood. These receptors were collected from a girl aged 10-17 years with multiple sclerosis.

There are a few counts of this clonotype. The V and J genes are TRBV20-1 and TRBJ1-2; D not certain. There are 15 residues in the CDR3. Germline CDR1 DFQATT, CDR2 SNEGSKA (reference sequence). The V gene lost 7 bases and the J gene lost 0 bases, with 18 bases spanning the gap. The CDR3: CSVNRKGLTNYGYTF. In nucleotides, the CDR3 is TGCAGTGTCAATAGGAAGGGTCTGACTAACTATGGCTACACCTTC.

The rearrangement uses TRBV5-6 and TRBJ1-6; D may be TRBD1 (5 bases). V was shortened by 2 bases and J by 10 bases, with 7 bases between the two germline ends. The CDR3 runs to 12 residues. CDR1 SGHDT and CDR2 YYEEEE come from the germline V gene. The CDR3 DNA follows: TGTGCCAGCAGCTTTCAGGGATCACCCCTCCACTTT. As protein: CASSFQGSPLHF.

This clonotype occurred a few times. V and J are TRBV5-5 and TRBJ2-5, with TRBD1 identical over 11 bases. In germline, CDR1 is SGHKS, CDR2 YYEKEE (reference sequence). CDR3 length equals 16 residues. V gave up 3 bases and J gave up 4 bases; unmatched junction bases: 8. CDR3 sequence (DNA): TGTGCCAGCAGCTCTCGGACAGGGGGCAATAGAGAGACCCAGTACTTC. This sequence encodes CASSSRTGGNRETQYF.